The TCR beta chain under discussion was sequenced for a study of blood T cell repertoires in COVID-19. In the study overall: In each case, the material was cDNA or gDNA derived from T cells, B-cell-depleted T cells, or PBMCs.

Germline lookup yields CDR1 MDHEN and CDR2 SYDVKM. The CDR3 is made up of 15 amino acids. V shed 5 bases and J 4 bases; nucleotides not matched to a gene: 8. The data were produced by immunoSEQ multiplex PCR, yet TCRdb's version contains in-frame clones alone and is incomplete. The data show 300,000 to 400,000 clones, about 85% seen once. With respect to this clone: At the DNA level, this CDR3 is encoded by other sequences in the same sample as well.

The chain joins TRBV28 to TRBJ1-1; 9 nucleotides agree with TRBD1. This sequence was found in a woman aged 25-40 years who had been exposed to COVID-19. Sequences were obtained from PBMCs or T cells enriched from blood (not recorded which). CDR3 nucleotides: TGTGCCAGCAGTCTCCCGGGACAGGGCGGCACTGAAGCTTTCTTT. It codes for CASSLPGQGGTEAFF.